This T cell receptor beta chain is from a study of blood T cell repertoires in COVID-19. Study summary: T cells, B-cell-depleted T cells, or PBMCs provided the cDNA or gDNA that served as material.

This clone was counted once. The CDR3 length is 16 residues. CDR1 and CDR2 from the germline V gene are MDHEN and SYDVKM. V gave up 2 bases and J gave up 2 bases, with 13 bases separating them. The method was immunoSEQ multiplex PCR; TCRdb's version includes in-frame clones alone and lacks a portion of them. This table holds 120,000 or so clones, approximately 89% found once. The rearrangement links TRBV28 to TRBJ1-5; D is uncertain. The sequenced sample was peripheral blood. This TCR was sampled from a woman aged 55-69 years with acute or convalescent COVID-19. This chain's CDR3 is CASSLIFGRGNQPQHF. In DNA, the CDR3 is TGTGCCAGCAGTTTAATTTTCGGGAGAGGCAATCAGCCCCAGCATTTT.